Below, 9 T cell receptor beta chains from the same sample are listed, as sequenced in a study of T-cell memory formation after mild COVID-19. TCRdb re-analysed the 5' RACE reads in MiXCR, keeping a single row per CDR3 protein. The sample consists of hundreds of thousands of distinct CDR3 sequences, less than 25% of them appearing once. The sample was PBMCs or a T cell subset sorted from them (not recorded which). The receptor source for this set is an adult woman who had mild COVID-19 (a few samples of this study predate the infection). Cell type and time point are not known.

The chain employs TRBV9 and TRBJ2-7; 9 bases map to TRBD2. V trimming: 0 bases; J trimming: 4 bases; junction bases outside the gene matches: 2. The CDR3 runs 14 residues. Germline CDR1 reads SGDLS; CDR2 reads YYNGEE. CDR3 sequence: CASSVGSGSYEQYF. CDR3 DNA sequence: TGTGCCAGCAGCGTAGGTAGCGGGAGTTACGAGCAGTACTTC. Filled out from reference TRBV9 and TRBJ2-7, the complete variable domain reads DSGVTQTPKHLITATGQRVTLRCSPRSGDLSVYWYQQSLDQGLQFLIQYYNGEERAKGNILERFSAQQFPDLHSELNLSSLELGDSALYFCASSVGSGSYEQYFGPGTRLTVT.

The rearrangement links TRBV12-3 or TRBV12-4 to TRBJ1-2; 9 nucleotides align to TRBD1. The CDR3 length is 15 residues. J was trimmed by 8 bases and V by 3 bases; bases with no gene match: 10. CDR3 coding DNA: TGTGCCAGCAGTTTCATACCGGGACAGGGACGAGGCTACACCTTC. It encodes CASSFIPGQGRGYTF.

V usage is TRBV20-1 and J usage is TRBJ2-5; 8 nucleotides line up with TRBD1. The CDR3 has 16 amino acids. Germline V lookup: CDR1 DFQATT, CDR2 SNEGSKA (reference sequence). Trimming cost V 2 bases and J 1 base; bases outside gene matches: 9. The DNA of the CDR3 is TGCAGTGCTAGACCCTGGACAGGGTCTTTCCAAGAGACCCAGTACTTC. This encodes CSARPWTGSFQETQYF.

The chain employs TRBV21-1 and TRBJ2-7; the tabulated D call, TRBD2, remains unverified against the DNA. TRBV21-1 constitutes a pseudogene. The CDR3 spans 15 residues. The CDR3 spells CASSKGRSGRYEQYF. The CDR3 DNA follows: TGTGCCAGCAGCAAAGGCCGGAGCGGGAGGTACGAGCAGTACTTC.

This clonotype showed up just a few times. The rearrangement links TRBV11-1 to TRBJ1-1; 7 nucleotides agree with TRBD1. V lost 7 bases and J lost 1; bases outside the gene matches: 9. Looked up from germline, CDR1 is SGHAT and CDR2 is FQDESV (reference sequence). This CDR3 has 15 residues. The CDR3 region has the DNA TGTGCCAGCACCCTTAGGGGGACAGCGAACACTGAAGCTTTCTTT. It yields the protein CASTLRGTANTEAFF.

Written as DNA, the CDR3 is TGTGCCAGTAGTACAACAGGGATGAACACTGAAGCTTTCTTT. Protein product: CASSTTGMNTEAFF. The chain is built from TRBV19 and TRBJ1-1, with D possibly being TRBD1 (6 bases). The CDR3 consists of 14 residues. The germline gives CDR1 LNHDA, CDR2 SQIVND (reference sequence). Trimming left V 4 bases short and J 0 bases short, with 9 bases between.

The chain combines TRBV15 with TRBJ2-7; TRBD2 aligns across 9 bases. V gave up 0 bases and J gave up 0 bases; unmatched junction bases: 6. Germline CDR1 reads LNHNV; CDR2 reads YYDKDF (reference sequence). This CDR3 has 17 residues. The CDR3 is CATSRDLAGTFSYEQYF. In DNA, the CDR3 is TGTGCCACCAGCAGAGATCTAGCGGGGACTTTCTCCTACGAGCAGTACTTC.

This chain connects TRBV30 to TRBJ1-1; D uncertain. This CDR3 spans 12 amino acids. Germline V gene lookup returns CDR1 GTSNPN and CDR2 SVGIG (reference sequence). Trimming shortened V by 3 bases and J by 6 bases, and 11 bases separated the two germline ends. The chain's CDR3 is CAWRENQAEAFF. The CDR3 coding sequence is TGTGCCTGGAGGGAGAATCAGGCTGAAGCTTTCTTT.

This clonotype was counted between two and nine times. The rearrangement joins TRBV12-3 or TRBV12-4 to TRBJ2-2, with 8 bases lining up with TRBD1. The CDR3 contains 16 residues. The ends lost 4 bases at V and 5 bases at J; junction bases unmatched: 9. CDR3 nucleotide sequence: TGTGCCAGCAGTTCCACCGGGACAGGTCGTACCGGGGAGCTGTTTTTT. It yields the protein CASSSTGTGRTGELFF.